The 5 T cell receptor beta chains reported below all come from one sample, sequenced in a study of blood T cells in healthy people across ages. Primers used in a second PCR of roughly 6 to 11 cycles were a sample-barcoded 5' primer and a J-beta primer mix. MiXCR, run by TCRdb on the 5' RACE reads, gives a single entry per CDR3 protein. This table has approximately 800,000 distinct CDR3 sequences, 36% appearing once. Specimen: blood. All receptors come from a man aged 18 to 30 in good health.

This clonotype was seen ten or more times. This chain joins TRBV7-2 and TRBJ2-1; D not certain. V was cut by 2 bases and J by 8 bases, with 16 bases left in between. This CDR3 region has 15 residues. The germline V gene has CDR1 SGHTA and CDR2 FQGNSA. The CDR3 reads CASSLRPDRFHEQFF. The CDR3 nucleotides read TGTGCCAGCAGCTTAAGACCTGATCGTTTCCATGAGCAGTTCTTC.

The chain is built from TRBV7-9 and TRBJ2-3; 8 bases are a match to TRBD2. After removal of 8 bases from V and 2 bases from J, the junction contained 6 bases not matched to a gene. In germline, CDR1 is SEHNR, CDR2 FQNEAQ (reference sequence). There are 14 residues in the CDR3. The CDR3 nucleotides read TGTGCCAGCCGGGGGGGGCTCTTCACAGATACGCAGTATTTT. Encoded protein: CASRGGLFTDTQYF.

Notes on this clonotype: A read error may explain this, as a much larger clone is one base away. V usage is TRBV29-1 and J usage is TRBJ1-1; weak D call: TRBD1 (5 bases). Germline V gene data show CDR1 as SQVTM and CDR2 as ANQGSEA. The V end was cut by 7 bases, the J end by 1 base, with 19 bases between. This CDR3 is 15 amino acids long. This CDR3 is CSATKGVERNTEAFF. As DNA, the CDR3 is TGCAGCGCGACCAAAGGGGTTGAACGGAACACTGAAGCTTTCTTT.

This clonotype was counted ten times or more. The chain is built from TRBV10-3 and TRBJ2-3; no reliable D call. Per the germline V gene, CDR1 is ENHRY and CDR2 is SYGVKD. Trimming shortened V by 6 bases and J by 0 bases, and 7 bases separated the two germline ends. The CDR3 contains 13 residues. CDR3 region: CAISGKSTDTQYF. CDR3 coding DNA: TGTGCCATCAGCGGAAAGAGCACAGATACGCAGTATTTT.

In the case of this clonotype: The junction does not match germline at one end; this may be a read error. This chain uses TRBV7-2 with TRBJ2-1; D is perhaps TRBD2 (5 bases). The CDR3 totals 13 residues. Germline loops: CDR1 SGHTA, CDR2 FQGNSA. CDR3 coding DNA: TGTGCCAGCAGCCCCGGACGGAACAATGAGCGGTACTTC. Amino acid sequence: CASSPGRNNERYF.